This record looks at one TCR beta chain sequence and its context. This clone was counted once. It lacks a known antigen. Per-nucleotide qualities are absent, and no much larger clonotype sits a single base away. The sample is drawn from a study of PD-1 blockade in classical Hodgkin lymphoma (dated by TCRdb to about 2020). About the study as a whole: Nivolumab dosing was 3 mg/kg intravenously every 2 weeks, continuing until either disease progression or unacceptable toxicity. The study used CyTOF and TCR beta sequencing to define a peripheral blood immune signature of response to PD-1 blockade in classical Hodgkin lymphoma. Summary of the overall study and its limitations: Patients starting nivolumab less than 1 year after ASCT had lower diversity and were excluded from later analyses to avoid confounding by immune reconstitution. Only a single clinical trial cohort was studied, and what caused the repertoire differences, possibly disease activity or prior therapy, remained undefined. CD4+ but not CD8+ TCR diversity rose significantly by C4D1 (p=0.0027 vs p=0.16), most apparent in complete responders (p=0.02). Trial patients achieving complete response had baseline diversity similar to newly diagnosed patients, whereas partial responders and progressors had significantly lower diversity. Baseline TCR diversity was reported as lower in newly diagnosed patients than in healthy donors, and lower still in relapsed/refractory patients.

The time point label of this sample denotes: cycle 2 day 1 (C2D1) of nivolumab. Every trial patient had relapsed following autologous stem cell transplantation, and prior brentuximab vedotin exposure was what differed among cohorts A, B and C. The trial cohort included 50 to 70 patients with relapsed/refractory classical Hodgkin lymphoma, and each patient had a best overall response of complete response, partial response or progressive disease. In the multi-cohort phase II CheckMate 205 trial, trial patients received single-agent nivolumab. Best overall response was determined by an independent review committee according to the 2007 International Working Group response criteria. Trial PBMCs were collected just before the start of nivolumab (C1D1) and during therapy at cycle 2 day 1 and cycle 4 day 1. Peripheral blood was collected in 8 mL Vacutainer Cell Preparation Tubes, from which PBMCs were isolated by centrifugation and then cryopreserved.

The germline V end is reduced by 2 bases and the J end by 1 base; junction bases left unmatched: 8. The germline V gene gives CDR1 as SGHRS and CDR2 as YFSETQ. The CDR3 contains 16 residues, cysteine and phenylalanine counted. The CDR3 DNA has 48 bases and is translated from base 1. Genomic DNA was extracted with the Qiagen DNeasy kit from unsorted PBMCs and from negatively selected CD4+ and CD8+ fractions. Amplification of TCR beta CDR3 regions was done by immunoSEQ multiplex PCR with primers that anneal to V and J segments. Amplification bias was minimized using a synthetic immune receptor repertoire, and residual bias was removed computationally after sequencing. Regarding the original processing steps: Custom Python scripts were used to quantify repertoire diversity as the Shannon entropy index. Unsorted, CD4+ and CD8+ repertoires were examined separately, except in combined analyses, for which CD4+ and CD8+ sequences were merged in silico. Clonal expansion was defined as at least a 2-fold frequency increase after treatment relative to C1D1, with a pseudocount of 0.5 for undetected baseline clones. Singleton clones were defined as clones with 0 or 1 copy at C1D1, and non-singleton clones were defined as clones with 2 or more copies. Clones expanded in unsorted samples were assigned a CD4+, CD8+ or unknown annotation through matching of protein sequences in sorted samples from the same patient. Wilcoxon tests on paired samples were used to test diversity changes from C1D1 to C4D1. As stored in TCRdb, this immuneACCESS dataset retains in-frame rearrangements with V and J assigned. A fraction of the clones does not appear; measured against another copy, unresolved V genes explain less than half of the discrepancy, and the remainder lacks a known reason. The DNA was the basis for D and trimming; V, J and clone size are from that table. The sample data list about 25,000 clones, and 60% to 85% of these were observed just once. The ten largest clones take up nearly 8% of the sample.

The sequence came from a human donor with classical Hodgkin lymphoma. Sequencing used peripheral blood mononuclear cells (PBMCs), obtained before the second cycle of nivolumab. The rearrangement combines TRBV5-1 with TRBJ2-5; 7 bases in the middle match TRBD1. The DNA sequence is given as TGCGCCAGCAGCTTAACAGGGGCCTTAAGCCAAGAGACCCAGTACTTC. It translates to CASSLTGALSQETQYF.